These T cell receptor beta chains were read from a single sample in a study of T cell repertoires in cytomegalovirus infection. No antigens are known for them. Using its own MiXCR run on the reads, TCRdb lists one record per CDR3 protein. The sample comprises around 430,000 distinct CDR3 sequences, about 42% of which are singletons, and around two fifths rests with the top ten. Source: cultured PBMCs, taken from culture after CMV antigen stimulation. These receptors were obtained from a human donor in good health (CMV status not recorded). Some clones in this sample may be carry-over from other donors' samples. Both conserved end residues are part of each CDR3. The size entry is marked missing in some rows and otherwise reads once, few, many or a size class.

V	size	length	J	CDR3
TRBV6-6	.	12	TRBJ2-7	CASSRINYEQYF
TRBV7-8	.	13	TRBJ2-1	CASSPPEGHEQFF
TRBV3-1	few	13	TRBJ2-1	CASSQGLYNEQFF
TRBV6-1	.	15	TRBJ1-2	CASSEGIILDYGYTF
TRBV12-3/TRBV12-4	few	14	TRBJ1-1	CASSLFSGNTEAFF
TRBV7-6	.	15	TRBJ2-7	CASSLGVDSYYEQYF
TRBV4-3	.	15	TRBJ2-3	CASSQPGQGTDTQYF
TRBV5-1	.	14	TRBJ2-1	CASSPSGKGNEQFF
TRBV10-3	.	14	TRBJ2-7	CAIKGRLDLYEQYF
TRBV6-1	few	16	TRBJ2-5	CASSVGVATLQETQYF
TRBV7-2	few	13	TRBJ2-7	CASRLAGEGGQYF
TRBV7-9	.	14	TRBJ1-1	CASSLDWGETEAFF
TRBV5-6	few	16	TRBJ1-5	CASSSTGLHSNQPQHF
TRBV6-2/TRBV6-3	.	13	TRBJ2-2	CASSYGVSGELFF
TRBV19	.	12	TRBJ1-5	CASSMIAQPQHF
TRBV7-2	many	12	TRBJ2-1	CASSPRRGEQFF
TRBV7-2	.	13	TRBJ1-1	CAVGRGADTEAFF
TRBV7-2	.	15	TRBJ2-1	CASSYRVGTGAEQFF
TRBV7-9	few	15	TRBJ1-3	CASSPTGGPGNTIYF
TRBV7-2	once	16	TRBJ2-4	CASSLSGLSGADIQYF
TRBV27	few	14	TRBJ2-3	CASSLGVRGDTQYF
TRBV7-2	many	14	TRBJ2-3	CASSLGLAGDTQYF
TRBV6-2/TRBV6-3	.	17	TRBJ2-5	CASSYSPSGSYQETQYF